The clone carrying this T cell receptor (beta chain) was seen many times. These data are taken from a study of T cells in Graves' hyperthyroidism and ophthalmopathy. Researchers took RNA transcripts and amplified the TCR beta CDR3 regions from them. First-round RT-PCR of the TCR CDR3 relied on the HTBI primer set. TCRdb ran MiXCR on the multiplex PCR reads and lists one entry per CDR3 protein. The table shows about 98,000 distinct CDR3 sequences, with approximately 42% occurring only once. This clonotype was sampled from a woman in her 30s with Graves' hyperthyroidism. The source material was peripheral blood or thyroid tissue (not recorded which).

The CDR3 loop reads CSARPLLAGGPGGELFF. Here the CDR3 DNA reads TGCAGTGCTAGACCTCTACTAGCGGGAGGGCCGGGCGGGGAGCTGTTTTTT. The V call is TRBV20-1, the J call TRBJ2-2; 13 bases align to TRBD2. The CDR3 contains 17 residues. Germline V gene lookup returns CDR1 DFQATT and CDR2 SNEGSKA (reference sequence). Losses at the gene ends were 2 bases for V and 7 bases for J; bases not matched to a gene: 10.